This TCR beta chain is drawn from a study of CD8+ T cells in alopecia areata. Study context: The duration of tofacitinib was 6 to 18 months, with 6 months off drug afterward.

Indicated treatment: oral pan-JAK inhibitor, 5-10 mg twice daily. In alopecia areata patients, both lesional scalp punch biopsies and peripheral blood were collected. CDR1 SNHLY and CDR2 FYNNEI come from the germline V gene. The CDR3 sequence is 12 residues long. Losses at the gene ends were 7 bases for V and 13 bases for J; bases not matched to a gene: 9. General observations from the study: During tofacitinib treatment, many expanded lesional clones remained in scalp and blood. Higher clonality than in normal scalp was seen in lesional scalp, especially alopecia totalis/universalis.

As concerns this clone: The target antigen is unknown.

cDNA reverse transcribed from extracted RNA served as the sequencing template. Profiling relied on immunoSEQ multiplex PCR, and the TCRdb table lists in-frame clones only, not all of them. The data contain 190,000 or so clones, about 60% of them singletons. This sequence originates from a human donor with alopecia areata. This specimen consisted of CD8+ T cells sorted from blood, obtained at week 24, from a patient treated with tofacitinib. V gene TRBV2 combines with J gene TRBJ2-3; 9 nucleotides match TRBD1. The CDR3 DNA is TGTGCCAGCACCTCTAGGACAGGGGAGAAGTATTTT. This codes for CASTSRTGEKYF. The full variable domain, with the rest looked up from reference TRBV2 and TRBJ2-3, is EPEVTQTPSHQVTQMGQEVILRCVPISNHLYFYWYRQILGQKVEFLVSFYNNEISEKSEIFDDQFSVERPDGSNFTLKIRSTKLEDSAMYFCASTSRTGEKYFGPGTRLTVL.